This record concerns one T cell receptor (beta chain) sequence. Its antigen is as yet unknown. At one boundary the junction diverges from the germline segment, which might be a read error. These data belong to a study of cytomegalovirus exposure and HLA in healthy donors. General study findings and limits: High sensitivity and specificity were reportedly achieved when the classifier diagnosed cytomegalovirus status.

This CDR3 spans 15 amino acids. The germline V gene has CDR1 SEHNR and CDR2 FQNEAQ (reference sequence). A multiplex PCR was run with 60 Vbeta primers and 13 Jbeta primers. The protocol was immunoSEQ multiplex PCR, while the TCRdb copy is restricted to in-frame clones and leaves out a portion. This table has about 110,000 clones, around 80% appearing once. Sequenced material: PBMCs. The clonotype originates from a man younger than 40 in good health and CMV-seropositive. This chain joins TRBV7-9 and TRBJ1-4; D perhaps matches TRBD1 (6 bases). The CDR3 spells CSSSPQDSQNEKLFF. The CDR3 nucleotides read TGTTCCAGCAGCCCTCAGGACAGCCAGAATGAAAAACTGTTTTTT.